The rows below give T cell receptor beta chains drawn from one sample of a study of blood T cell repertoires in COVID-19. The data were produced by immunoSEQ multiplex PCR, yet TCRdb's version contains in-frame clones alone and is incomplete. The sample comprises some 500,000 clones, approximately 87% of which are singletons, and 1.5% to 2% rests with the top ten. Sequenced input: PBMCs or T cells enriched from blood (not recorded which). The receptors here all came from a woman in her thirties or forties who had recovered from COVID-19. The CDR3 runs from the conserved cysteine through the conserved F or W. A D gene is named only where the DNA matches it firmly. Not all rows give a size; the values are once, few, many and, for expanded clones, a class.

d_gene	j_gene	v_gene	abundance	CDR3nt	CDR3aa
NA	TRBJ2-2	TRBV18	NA	TGTGCCAGCTCTGGAGGGCCGCTCGGGGAGCTGTTTTTT	CASSGGPLGELFF
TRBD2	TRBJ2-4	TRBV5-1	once	TGCGCCAGCAGCTTGATGATGTCAACTAGCGGGAGGGAAAAAAACATTCAGTACTTC	CASSLMMSTSGREKNIQYF
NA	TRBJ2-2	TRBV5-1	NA	TGCGCCAGCAGCTCGGCGCCCCAGGGGGGCACCGGGGAGCTGTTTTTT	CASSSAPQGGTGELFF
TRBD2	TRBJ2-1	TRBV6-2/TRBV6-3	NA	TGTGCCAGCAGTTCGCTAGCGGGAGATTCCTACAATGAGCAGTTCTTC	CASSSLAGDSYNEQFF
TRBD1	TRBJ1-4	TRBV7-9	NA	TGTGCCAGCAGCTTAGGGGACAGGGAGGGCGAAAAACTGTTTTTT	CASSLGDREGEKLFF
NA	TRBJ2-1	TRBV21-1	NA	TGTGCCACCCCCGGGACTAGCCCCAATGAGCAGTTCTTC	CATPGTSPNEQFF
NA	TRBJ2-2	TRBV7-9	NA	TGTGCCAGCACCACAGGGCCCGGGGAGCTGTTTTTT	CASTTGPGELFF
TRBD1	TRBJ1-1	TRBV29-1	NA	TGCAGCGTAGCCGGACAGGGGGCAAATGAAGCTTTCTTT	CSVAGQGANEAFF
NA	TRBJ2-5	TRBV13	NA	TGTGCCAGCAGCTCCCAGACAGACTCCAAAGAGACCCAGTACTTC	CASSSQTDSKETQYF
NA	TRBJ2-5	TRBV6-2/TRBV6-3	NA	TGTGCCAGCAGCTTAGAGGGGGGGTACCAAGAGACCCAGTACTTC	CASSLEGGYQETQYF
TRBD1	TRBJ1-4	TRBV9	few	TGTGCCAGCAGCGTAGCCGGGACAGCAGAGGGTGAAAAACTGTTTTTT	CASSVAGTAEGEKLFF
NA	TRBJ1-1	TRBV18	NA	TGTGCCAGCTCTCCCTGGAGGGACACTGAAGCTTTCTTT	CASSPWRDTEAFF
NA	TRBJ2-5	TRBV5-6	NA	TGTGCCAGCAGCCCAGATATACAAGAGACCCAGTACTTC	CASSPDIQETQYF
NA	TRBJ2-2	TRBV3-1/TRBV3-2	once	TGTGCCAGCAGCCCGGGAACCGGGGAGCTGTTTTTT	CASSPGTGELFF
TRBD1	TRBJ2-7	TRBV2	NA	TGTGCCAGCAGTGGGGGACAGGATTCAGCCGAGCAGTACTTC	CASSGGQDSAEQYF
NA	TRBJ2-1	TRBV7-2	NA	TGTGCCAGCATCGCCCTAGGCGGGGTCGGGAATGAGCAGTTCTTC	CASIALGGVGNEQFF
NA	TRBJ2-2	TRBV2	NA	TGTGCCAGCAGGACACAGCAGCTCTCTGGGACCGGGGAGCTGTTTTTT	CASRTQQLSGTGELFF
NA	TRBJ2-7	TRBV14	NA	TGTGCCAGCAGCCAATTTCGGGATCTTCTAACCTACGAGCAGTACTTC	CASSQFRDLLTYEQYF
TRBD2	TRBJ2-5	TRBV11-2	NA	TGTGCCAGCAGCTTAGATTGGACTAGCTTAGAGACCCAGTACTTC	CASSLDWTSLETQYF
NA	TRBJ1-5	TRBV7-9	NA	TGTGCCAGCAGCCTAGCGGGAGAGGGAAGGCAGCCCCAGCATTTT	CASSLAGEGRQPQHF
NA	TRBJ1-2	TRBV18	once	TGTGCCAGCTCACTAGACGGCCCCGGGTTTAACTATGGCTACACCTTC	CASSLDGPGFNYGYTF
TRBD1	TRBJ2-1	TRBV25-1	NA	TGTGCCAGCAGTTCGGGACAGGGCGATGAGCAGTTCTTC	CASSSGQGDEQFF
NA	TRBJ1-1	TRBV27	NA	TGTGCCAGCAGTTTGAACAGAGCCACTGAAGCTTTCTTT	CASSLNRATEAFF
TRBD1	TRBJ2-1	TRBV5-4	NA	TGTGCCAGCAGCTTGGCCACAGGGGATCAGTTCTTC	CASSLATGDQFF
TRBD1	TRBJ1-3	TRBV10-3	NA	TGTGCCATCAGCCGGACAGGGGGGGACACCATATATTTT	CAISRTGGDTIYF
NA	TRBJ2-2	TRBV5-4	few	TGTGCCAGCAGCTTGACAGGGGCGGGGACCGGGGAGCTGTTTTTT	CASSLTGAGTGELFF
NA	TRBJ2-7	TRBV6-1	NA	TGTGCCAGCAGTGACAGGGGCCTAAAGATTCACGAGCAGTACTTC	CASSDRGLKIHEQYF
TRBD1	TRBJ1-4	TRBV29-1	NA	TGCAGCGTAGGCAGACCGGGACAGGGGGGTGAAAAACTGTTTTTT	CSVGRPGQGGEKLFF
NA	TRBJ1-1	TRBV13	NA	TGTGCCAGCAGCTTGTTAACTGAAGCTTTCTTT	CASSLLTEAFF
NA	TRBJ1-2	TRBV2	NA	TGTGCCAGCAGCGGACAGAATTACTATGGCTACACCTTC	CASSGQNYYGYTF
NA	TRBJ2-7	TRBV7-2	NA	TGTGCCAGCAGCTTATCACAGGGAGGGTCCTACGAGCAGTACTTC	CASSLSQGGSYEQYF
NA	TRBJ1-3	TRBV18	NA	TGTGCCAGCTCACCCGAACAGGGATTGGGTGGAAACACCATATATTTT	CASSPEQGLGGNTIYF
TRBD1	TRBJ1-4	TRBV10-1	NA	TGCGCCAGCAGTCCCGGGACAGGATTGCATGAAAAACTGTTTTTT	CASSPGTGLHEKLFF
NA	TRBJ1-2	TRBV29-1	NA	TGCAGCGTTGGCCAGGATGGCGTCTATGGCTACACCTTC	CSVGQDGVYGYTF
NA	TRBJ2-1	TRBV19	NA	TGTGCCAGTAGTATTAATACAGGGTATGAGCAGTTCTTC	CASSINTGYEQFF
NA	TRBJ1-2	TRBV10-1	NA	TGCGCCAGCAACTTCCGGGACACGGGGCGAGCTAACTATGGCTACACCTTC	CASNFRDTGRANYGYTF
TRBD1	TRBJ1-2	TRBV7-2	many	TGTGCCAGCAGCTTAGAGGGCAGGGGGCTAAGGAACTATGGCTACACCTTC	CASSLEGRGLRNYGYTF
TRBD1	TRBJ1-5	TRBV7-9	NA	TGTGCCAGCAGTCCCGGGACAGGGGTTTATCAGCCCCAGCATTTT	CASSPGTGVYQPQHF
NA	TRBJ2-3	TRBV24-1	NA	TGTGCCACCAGTGATCCCCGGGACACCCTCACAGATACGCAGTATTTT	CATSDPRDTLTDTQYF
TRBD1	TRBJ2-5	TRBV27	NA	TGTGCCAGCAGTCCGACAGGGGGCGGCGAGACCCAGTACTTC	CASSPTGGGETQYF
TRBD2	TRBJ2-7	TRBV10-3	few	TGTGCCATCAGTGGAACTAGCGGGACCTACGAGCAGTACTTC	CAISGTSGTYEQYF
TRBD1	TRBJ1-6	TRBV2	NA	TGTGCCAGCAGCGCCCGGACAGGGAAAAATTCACCCCTCCACTTT	CASSARTGKNSPLHF
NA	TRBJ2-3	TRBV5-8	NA	TGTGCCAGCAGCTTGGGCGCTTGGTATTTT	CASSLGAWYF
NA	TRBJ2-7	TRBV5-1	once	TGCGCCAGCAGAGTACAGGGCTACGAGCAGTACTTC	CASRVQGYEQYF
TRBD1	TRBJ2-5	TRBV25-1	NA	TGTGCCAGCAGTATTGAGACAGGGCTCCAAGAGACCCAGTACTTC	CASSIETGLQETQYF
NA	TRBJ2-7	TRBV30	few	TGTGCCTGGAAACCTCTTCCCCCGACAGGTGCGACCTACGAGCAGTACTTC	CAWKPLPPTGATYEQYF
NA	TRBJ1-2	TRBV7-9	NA	TGTGCCTTTGGTGAGAATAACTATGGCTACACCTTC	CAFGENNYGYTF
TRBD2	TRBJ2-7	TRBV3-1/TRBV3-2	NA	TGTGCCAGCAGCCCCCCGGGACTAGCTACCTACGAGCAGTACTTC	CASSPPGLATYEQYF
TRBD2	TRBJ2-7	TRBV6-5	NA	TGTGCCAGCAGTTATTCTGGGACTAGCGGCTACGAGCAGTACTTC	CASSYSGTSGYEQYF
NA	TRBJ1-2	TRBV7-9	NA	TGTGCCAGCAGCTTAGGGCAGAACTATGGCTACACCTTC	CASSLGQNYGYTF
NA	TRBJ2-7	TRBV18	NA	TGTGCCAGCTCACCGACAGGTAACTCCTACGAGCAGTACTTC	CASSPTGNSYEQYF
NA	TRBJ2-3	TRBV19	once	TGTGCCAGTAGTATGTTACTCCAGCGGGTCACAGATACGCAGTATTTT	CASSMLLQRVTDTQYF
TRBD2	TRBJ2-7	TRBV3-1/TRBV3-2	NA	TGTGCCAGCAGCCCAGGACTAGCGTATTCCTACGAGCAGTACTTC	CASSPGLAYSYEQYF
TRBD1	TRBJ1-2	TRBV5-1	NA	TGCGCCAGCAGGCGGACAGGGACCGTAGAGAACTATGGCTACACCTTC	CASRRTGTVENYGYTF
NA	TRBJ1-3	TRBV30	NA	TGTGCCTGGAGACATGACAGTTTTAGGGACACCATATATTTT	CAWRHDSFRDTIYF